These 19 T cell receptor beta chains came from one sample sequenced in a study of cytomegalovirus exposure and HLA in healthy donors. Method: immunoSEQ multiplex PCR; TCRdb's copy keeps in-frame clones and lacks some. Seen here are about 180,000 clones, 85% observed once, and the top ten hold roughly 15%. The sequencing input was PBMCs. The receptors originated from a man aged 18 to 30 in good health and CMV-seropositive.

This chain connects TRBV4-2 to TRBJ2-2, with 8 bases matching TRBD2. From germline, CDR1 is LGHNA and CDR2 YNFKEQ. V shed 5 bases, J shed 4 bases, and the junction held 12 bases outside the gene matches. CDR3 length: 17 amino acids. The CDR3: CASSYRGRSGGTGELFF. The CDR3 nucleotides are TGTGCCAGCAGCTACCGAGGGCGAAGCGGGGGCACCGGGGAGCTGTTTTTT.

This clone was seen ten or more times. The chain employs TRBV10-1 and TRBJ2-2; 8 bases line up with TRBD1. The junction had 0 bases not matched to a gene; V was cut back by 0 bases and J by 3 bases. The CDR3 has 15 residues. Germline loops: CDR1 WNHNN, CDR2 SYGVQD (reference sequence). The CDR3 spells CASSESDRDTGELFF. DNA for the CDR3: TGCGCCAGCAGTGAGTCGGACAGGGACACCGGGGAGCTGTTTTTT.

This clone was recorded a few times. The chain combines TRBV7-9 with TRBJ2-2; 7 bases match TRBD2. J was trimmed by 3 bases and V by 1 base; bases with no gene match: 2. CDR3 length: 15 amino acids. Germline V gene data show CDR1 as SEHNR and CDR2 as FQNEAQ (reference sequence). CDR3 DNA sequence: TGTGCCAGCAGCTTAGGGCGGGAGTACACCGGGGAGCTGTTTTTT. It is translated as CASSLGREYTGELFF.

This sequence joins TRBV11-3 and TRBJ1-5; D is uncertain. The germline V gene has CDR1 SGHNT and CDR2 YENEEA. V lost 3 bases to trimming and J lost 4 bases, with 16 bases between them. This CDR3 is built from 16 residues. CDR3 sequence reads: CASSFVNRVFNQPQHF. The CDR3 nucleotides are TGTGCCAGCAGCTTTGTCAACAGAGTTTTTAATCAGCCCCAGCATTTT.

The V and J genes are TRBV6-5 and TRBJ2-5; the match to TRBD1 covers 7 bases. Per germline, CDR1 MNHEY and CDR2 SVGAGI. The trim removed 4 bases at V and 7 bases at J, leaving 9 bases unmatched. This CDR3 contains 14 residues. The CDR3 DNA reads TGTGCCAGCAGTTTGGGGACAGCCTTAGGGACCCAGTACTTC. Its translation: CASSLGTALGTQYF.

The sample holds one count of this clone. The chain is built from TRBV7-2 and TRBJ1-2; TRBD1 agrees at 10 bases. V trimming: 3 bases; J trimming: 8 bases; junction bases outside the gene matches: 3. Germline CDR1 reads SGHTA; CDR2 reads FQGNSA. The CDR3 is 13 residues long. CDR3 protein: CASSFGTGVGYTF. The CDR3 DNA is TGTGCCAGCAGCTTCGGGACAGGGGTAGGCTACACCTTC.

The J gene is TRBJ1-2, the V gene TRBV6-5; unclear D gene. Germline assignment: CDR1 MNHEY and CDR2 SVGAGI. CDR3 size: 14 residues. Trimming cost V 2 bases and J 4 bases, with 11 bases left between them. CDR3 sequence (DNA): TGTGCCAGCAGTTACCGTGCAGCGGGCTATGGCTACACCTTC. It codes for CASSYRAAGYGYTF.

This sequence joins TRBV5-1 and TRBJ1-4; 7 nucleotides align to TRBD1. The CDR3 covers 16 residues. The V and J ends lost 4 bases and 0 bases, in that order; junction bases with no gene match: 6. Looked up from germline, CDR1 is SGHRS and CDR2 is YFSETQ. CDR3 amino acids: CASSPGGLATNEKLFF. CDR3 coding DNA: TGCGCCAGCAGCCCAGGGGGTTTAGCAACTAATGAAAAACTGTTTTTT.

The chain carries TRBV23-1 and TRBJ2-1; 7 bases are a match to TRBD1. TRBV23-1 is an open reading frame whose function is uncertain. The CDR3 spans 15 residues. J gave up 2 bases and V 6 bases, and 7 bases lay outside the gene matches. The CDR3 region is CASRPPGTAYNEQFF. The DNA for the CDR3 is TGCGCCAGCAGACCTCCCGGGACAGCCTACAATGAGCAGTTCTTC.

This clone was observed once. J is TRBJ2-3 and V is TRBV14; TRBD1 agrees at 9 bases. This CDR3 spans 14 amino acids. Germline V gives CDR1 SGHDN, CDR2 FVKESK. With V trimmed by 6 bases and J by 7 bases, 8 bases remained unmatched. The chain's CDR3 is CASRTGGPGNTQYF. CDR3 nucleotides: TGTGCCAGCAGGACAGGGGGGCCGGGGAATACGCAGTATTTT.

The CDR3 nucleotides are TGCGCCAGCAGCTTGGAGGGGCTAGCGGGTGGGGTAGCCTACGAGCAGTACTTC. This gives the protein CASSLEGLAGGVAYEQYF. The rearrangement links TRBV5-1 to TRBJ2-7; 8 bases match TRBD2. From germline, CDR1 is SGHRS and CDR2 YFSETQ. CDR3 length equals 18 residues. The V segment lost 0 bases and the J segment 2 bases; nucleotides outside the gene matches: 13.

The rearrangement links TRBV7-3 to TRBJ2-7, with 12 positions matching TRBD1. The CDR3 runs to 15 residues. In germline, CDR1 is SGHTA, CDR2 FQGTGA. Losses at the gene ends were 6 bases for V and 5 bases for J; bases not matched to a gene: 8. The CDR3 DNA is TGTGCCAGCAGTAGGGACAGGGGGCGGAACAACGAGCAGTACTTC. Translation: CASSRDRGRNNEQYF.

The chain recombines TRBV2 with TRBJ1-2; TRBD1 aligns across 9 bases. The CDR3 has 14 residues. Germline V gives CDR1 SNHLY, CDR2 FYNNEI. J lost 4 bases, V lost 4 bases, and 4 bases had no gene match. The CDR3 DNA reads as TGTGCCAGCAGTGTCCGGACAGGGGTCTATGGCTACACCTTC. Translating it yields CASSVRTGVYGYTF. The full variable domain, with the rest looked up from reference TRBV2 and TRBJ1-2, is EPEVTQTPSHQVTQMGQEVILRCVPISNHLYFYWYRQILGQKVEFLVSFYNNEISEKSEIFDDQFSVERPDGSNFTLKIRSTKLEDSAMYFCASSVRTGVYGYTFGSGTRLTVV.

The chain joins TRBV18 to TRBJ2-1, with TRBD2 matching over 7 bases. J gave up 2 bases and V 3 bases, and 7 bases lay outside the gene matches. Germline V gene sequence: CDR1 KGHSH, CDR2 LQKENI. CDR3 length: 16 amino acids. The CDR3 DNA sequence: TGTGCCAGCTCACCCCCTAGCGGAGGGGCCTACAATGAGCAGTTCTTC. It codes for CASSPPSGGAYNEQFF.

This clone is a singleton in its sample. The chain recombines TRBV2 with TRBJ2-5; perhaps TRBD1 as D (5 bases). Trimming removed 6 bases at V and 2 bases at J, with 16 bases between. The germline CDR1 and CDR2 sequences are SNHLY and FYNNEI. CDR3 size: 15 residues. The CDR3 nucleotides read TGTGCCAGCAGGCCTAACTGGGGCGGACAAGAGACCCAGTACTTC. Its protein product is CASRPNWGGQETQYF.

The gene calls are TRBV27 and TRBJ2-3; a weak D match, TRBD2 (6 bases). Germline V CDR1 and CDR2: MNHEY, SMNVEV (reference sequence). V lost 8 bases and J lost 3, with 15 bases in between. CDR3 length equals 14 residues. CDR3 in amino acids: CASWRGQRTDTQYF. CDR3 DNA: TGTGCCAGCTGGCGGGGTCAGCGAACAGATACGCAGTATTTT.

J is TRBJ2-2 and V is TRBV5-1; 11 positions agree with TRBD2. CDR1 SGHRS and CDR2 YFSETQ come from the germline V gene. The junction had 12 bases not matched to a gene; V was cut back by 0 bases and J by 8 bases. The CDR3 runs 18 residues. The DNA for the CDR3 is TGCGCCAGCAGCTTGGAAGGTAGCGGGGGGGCCTCTGGAGGGGAGCTGTTTTTT. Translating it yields CASSLEGSGGASGGELFF.

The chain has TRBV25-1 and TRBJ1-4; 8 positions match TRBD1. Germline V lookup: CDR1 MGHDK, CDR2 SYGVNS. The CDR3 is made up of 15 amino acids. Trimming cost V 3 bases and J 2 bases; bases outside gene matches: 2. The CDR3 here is CASSDPGGTNEKLFF. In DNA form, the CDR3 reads TGTGCCAGCAGTGACCCAGGGGGCACTAATGAAAAACTGTTTTTT.

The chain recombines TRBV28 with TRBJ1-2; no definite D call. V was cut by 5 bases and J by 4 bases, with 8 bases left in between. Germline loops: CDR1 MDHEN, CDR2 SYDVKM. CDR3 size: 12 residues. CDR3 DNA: TGTGCCAGCAGTCTCTCAGGCTATGGCTACACCTTC. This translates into CASSLSGYGYTF.